This record looks at one T cell receptor (beta chain) sequence and its context. This record belongs to a study of blood T cell repertoires in COVID-19. The V end was cut by 3 bases, the J end by 0 bases, with 9 bases between. Per the germline V gene, CDR1 is DFQATT and CDR2 is SNEGSKA (reference sequence). CDR3 size: 14 residues. Sequencing used immunoSEQ multiplex PCR; TCRdb keeps in-frame clones, though not all of them. This sample has 90,000 to 110,000 clones, with 85% to 90% found just once. This clonotype was obtained from a human donor in a cohort sampled during active COVID-19. Sequenced: peripheral blood. V usage is TRBV20-1 and J usage is TRBJ1-3; D possibly corresponds to TRBD1 (5 bases). CDR3 sequence: CSASTGRSGNTIYF. The DNA of the CDR3 is TGCAGTGCTAGTACAGGACGCTCTGGAAACACCATATATTTT.